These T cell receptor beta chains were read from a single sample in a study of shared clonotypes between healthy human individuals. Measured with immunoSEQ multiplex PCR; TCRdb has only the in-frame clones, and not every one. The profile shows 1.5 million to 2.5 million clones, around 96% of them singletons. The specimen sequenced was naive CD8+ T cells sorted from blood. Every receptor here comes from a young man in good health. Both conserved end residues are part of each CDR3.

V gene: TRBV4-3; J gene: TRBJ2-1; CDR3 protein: CASSQDLGLADNEQFF
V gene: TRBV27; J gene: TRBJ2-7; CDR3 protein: CASSLSGADPYEQYF
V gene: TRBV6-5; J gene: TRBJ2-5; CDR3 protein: CASRAFGGDQETQYF
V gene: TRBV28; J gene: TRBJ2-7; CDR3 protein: CASSGQGIYEQYF
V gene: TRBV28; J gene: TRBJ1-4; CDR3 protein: CASSLPGQGNPDEKLFF
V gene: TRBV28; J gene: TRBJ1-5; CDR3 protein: CASSRGQGIDQPQHF
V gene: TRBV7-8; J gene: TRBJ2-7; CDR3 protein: CASSFESSYEQYF
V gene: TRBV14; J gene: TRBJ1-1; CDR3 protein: CASKGEQVEAFF
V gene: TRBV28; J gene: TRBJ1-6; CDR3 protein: CASRDTGITGSPLHF
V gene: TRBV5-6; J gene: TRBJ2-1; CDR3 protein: CASSPTGSYNEQFF
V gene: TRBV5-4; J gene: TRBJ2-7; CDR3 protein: CASSLGGSGNEQYF
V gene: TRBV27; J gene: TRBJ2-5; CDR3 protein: CASSEREGDQETQYF
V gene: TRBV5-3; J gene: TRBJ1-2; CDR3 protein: CARPSRGGHGYTF
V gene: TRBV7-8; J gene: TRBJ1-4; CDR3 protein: CASSLFPEKLFF
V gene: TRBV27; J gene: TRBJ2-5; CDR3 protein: CASSLSPQETQYF
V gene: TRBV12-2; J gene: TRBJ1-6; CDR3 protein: CASRLKEAYGRAIHNSPLHF
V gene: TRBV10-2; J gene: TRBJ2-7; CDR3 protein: CASRISYEQYF
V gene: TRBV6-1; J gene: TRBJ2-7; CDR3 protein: CASLPGHSKNEQYF
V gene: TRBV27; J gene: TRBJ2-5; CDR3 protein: CASSAGLAEETQYF
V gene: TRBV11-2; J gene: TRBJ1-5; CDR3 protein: CASSPEGYQPQHF
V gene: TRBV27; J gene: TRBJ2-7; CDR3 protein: CASSGQGSVTYEQYF
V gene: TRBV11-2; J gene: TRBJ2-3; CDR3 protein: CASSFRTAYTDTQYF
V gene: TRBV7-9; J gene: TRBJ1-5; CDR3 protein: CASSPGTSNQPQHF
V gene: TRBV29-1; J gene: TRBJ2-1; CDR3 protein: CSVEGTQSHNEQFF
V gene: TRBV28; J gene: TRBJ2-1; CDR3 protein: CASSPVGVWRGVSNEQFF
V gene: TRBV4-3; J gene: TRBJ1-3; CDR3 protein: CASSRATEGSGNTIYF
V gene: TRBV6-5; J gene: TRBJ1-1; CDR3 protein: CASSNGPPSTEAFF
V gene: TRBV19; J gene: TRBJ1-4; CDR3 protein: CASSIDREKLFF
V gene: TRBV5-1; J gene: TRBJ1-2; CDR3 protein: CASSETIGYGYTF
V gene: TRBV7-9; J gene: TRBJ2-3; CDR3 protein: CASSEGLAGETDTQYF
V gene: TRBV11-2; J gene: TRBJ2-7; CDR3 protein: CASSLGSGYEQYF
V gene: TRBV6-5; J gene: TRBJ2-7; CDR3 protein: CASSYRPGDSSYEQYF
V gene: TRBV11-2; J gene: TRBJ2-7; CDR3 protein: CASSLVPGNNEQYF
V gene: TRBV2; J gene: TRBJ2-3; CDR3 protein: CASNAAGKTDTQYF
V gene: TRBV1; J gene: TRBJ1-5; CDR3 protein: CTSSHLTGGPRMYSNQPQHF
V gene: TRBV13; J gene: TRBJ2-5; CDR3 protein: CASSFLGEEETQYF
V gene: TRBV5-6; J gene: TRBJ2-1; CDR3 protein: CASSVSGEEFF
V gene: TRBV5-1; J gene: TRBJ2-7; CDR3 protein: CASSFSDISYEQYF
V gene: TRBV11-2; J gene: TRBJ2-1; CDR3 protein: CASSLFWNEQFF
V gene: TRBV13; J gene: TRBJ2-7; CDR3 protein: CASSLGAGYEQYF
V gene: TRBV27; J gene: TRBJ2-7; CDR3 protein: CASSPSSGQATYEQYF
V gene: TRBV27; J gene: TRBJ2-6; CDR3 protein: CASSFLSPGGANVLTF